The 26 T cell receptor beta chains in this list originate from one sample, sequenced in a study of T-cell memory formation after mild COVID-19. TCRdb analysed the 5' RACE reads with MiXCR anew, one entry per CDR3 protein. The sample includes roughly 86,000 distinct CDR3 sequences, about 13% of them seen just once. Sequencing used PBMCs or a T cell subset sorted from them (not recorded which). These receptor sequences come from an adult woman who had mild COVID-19 (a few samples of this study predate the infection). Cell type and time point are not known.

The genes are TRBV4-1 and TRBJ1-2; 8 nucleotides align to TRBD1. The CDR3 has 15 residues. CDR1 is MGHRA, CDR2 YSYEKL, per germline. Losses at the gene ends were 4 bases for V and 5 bases for J; bases not matched to a gene: 9. The CDR3 nucleotides are TGCGCCAGCAGCCTACAGACAGGGGTTCTTTATGGCTACACCTTC. It yields the protein CASSLQTGVLYGYTF.

This clonotype has only a few counts. The chain couples TRBV7-9 to TRBJ1-2; the D gene is possibly TRBD1 (5 bases). V lost 1 base to trimming and J lost 7 bases, with 25 bases between them. Germline CDR1 SEHNR, CDR2 FQNEAQ (reference sequence). The CDR3 has 18 amino acids. This chain's CDR3 is CASSLGSYGALLPGGYTF. The CDR3 nucleotides read TGTGCCAGCAGCTTAGGCTCCTACGGGGCCCTCCTTCCGGGTGGCTACACCTTC.

This clonotype was observed a handful of times. The gene calls are TRBV7-9 and TRBJ2-7, with D maybe TRBD1 (5 bases). The CDR3 extends over 13 amino acids. The V gene's germline CDR1 is SEHNR and CDR2 FQNEAQ (reference sequence). The V end lost 3 bases, the J end lost 4 bases, and 10 bases lay between the germline ends. The CDR3 loop reads CASSFVGAYEQYF. CDR3 nucleotide sequence: TGTGCCAGCAGCTTCGTAGGGGCGTACGAGCAGTACTTC.

The table lists this clonotype with a few counts. V usage is TRBV5-1 and J usage is TRBJ2-5; 14 nucleotides line up with TRBD2. V lost 3 bases and J lost 4; bases outside the gene matches: 8. The CDR3 loop spans 17 amino acids. The V gene's germline CDR1 is SGHRS and CDR2 YFSETQ. The CDR3 coding sequence is TGCGCCAGCAGCTCGGGACTAGCGGGAGAGTTGGGAGAGACCCAGTACTTC. Translated, it gives CASSSGLAGELGETQYF.

J is TRBJ1-1 and V is TRBV7-9; unclear D gene. Trimming shortened V by 1 base and J by 2 bases, and 8 bases separated the two germline ends. CDR3 length: 14 residues. Germline V gene lookup returns CDR1 SEHNR and CDR2 FQNEAQ (reference sequence). CDR3 loop: CASSLDSGNTEAFF. The CDR3 nucleotides read TGTGCCAGCAGCTTAGATTCAGGAAACACTGAAGCTTTCTTT.

This clonotype occurred a few times. J is TRBJ2-1 and V is TRBV4-1; possible D gene TRBD2, 6 bases. The V end was cut by 5 bases, the J end by 3 bases, with 17 bases between. CDR3 length equals 16 residues. CDR1 is MGHRA and CDR2 is YSYEKL in the germline V gene. Here the CDR3 reads CASSRTGLGDYNEQFF. The CDR3 DNA is TGCGCCAGCAGCAGAACGGGACTGGGAGACTACAATGAGCAGTTCTTC.

This clonotype was counted at least ten times. The V gene is TRBV12-3 or TRBV12-4, the J gene TRBJ2-7; D uncertain. The V end was cut by 3 bases, the J end by 0 bases, with 9 bases between. The CDR3 contains 14 residues. As DNA, the CDR3 is TGTGCCAGCAGTTTGGGCAGGAGCTCCTACGAGCAGTACTTC. Translating it yields CASSLGRSSYEQYF.

This clonotype was counted between two and nine times. The V gene is TRBV10-2, the J gene TRBJ2-7; 7 bases map to TRBD2. This CDR3 is 15 amino acids long. In germline, CDR1 is WSHSY, CDR2 SAAADI. V dropped 2 bases and J dropped 3; count of bases not matched to a gene: 7. CDR3 amino acids: CASSEPWGGDYEQYF. The CDR3 DNA sequence: TGCGCCAGCAGTGAGCCATGGGGAGGGGACTACGAGCAGTACTTC.

This clonotype was seen more than once but under ten times. The chain joins TRBV13 to TRBJ1-2, with TRBD1 matching 10 bases. This CDR3 spans 15 amino acids. The ends lost 5 bases at V and 0 bases at J; junction bases unmatched: 3. CDR1 and CDR2 (germline): PRHDT, FYEKMQ (reference sequence). The DNA of the CDR3 is TGTGCCAGCAGCCCCGACAGGGGGCCTAACTATGGCTACACCTTC. Its translation: CASSPDRGPNYGYTF.

This clonotype was detected a few times. V usage is TRBV29-1 and J usage is TRBJ1-2, with unresolved D. This CDR3 spans 13 amino acids. Germline V gene data show CDR1 as SQVTM and CDR2 as ANQGSEA. V was trimmed by 6 bases and J by 2 bases, leaving 13 bases between them. CDR3 sequence (DNA): TGCAGCGTCGTCGGGGAGCTGAACTATGGCTACACCTTC. This sequence encodes CSVVGELNYGYTF.

The gene calls are TRBV4-3 and TRBJ2-3; weak D call: TRBD1 (6 bases). The CDR3 sequence is 16 residues long. Germline V gives CDR1 LGHNA, CDR2 YSLEER. Trimming pared 0 bases from V and 3 bases from J, leaving 13 bases between. The CDR3 loop is CASSQDSTGTTDTQYF. CDR3 bases: TGCGCCAGCAGCCAAGATAGTACAGGGACGACAGATACGCAGTATTTT.

This chain connects TRBV7-3 to TRBJ2-5; 9 nucleotides align to TRBD1. The germline V gene encodes CDR1 SGHTA and CDR2 FQGTGA. CDR3 size: 15 residues. V lost 2 bases and J lost 3; bases outside the gene matches: 4. Here the CDR3 DNA reads TGTGCCAGCAGCTTAGGGGACAGGGCCGAAGAGACCCAGTACTTC. Protein: CASSLGDRAEETQYF.

The chain is built from TRBV4-3 and TRBJ2-1; 8 bases are shared with TRBD2. CDR1 and CDR2 (germline): LGHNA, YSLEER. The CDR3 spans 15 residues. V was clipped by 1 base and J by 7 bases; unmatched bases: 6. The CDR3 reads CASSQGGGRLNEQFF. CDR3 DNA: TGCGCCAGCAGCCAAGGCGGGGGGAGATTGAATGAGCAGTTCTTC.

The CDR3 loop reads CAWSEKAGELFF. DNA of the CDR3: TGTGCCTGGAGTGAAAAGGCCGGGGAGCTGTTTTTT. The rearrangement links TRBV30 to TRBJ2-2; no reliable D call. This CDR3 is built from 12 residues. Between the trimmed V and J ends, which lost 1 base and 6 bases, there was a span of 6 bases. Germline CDR1 reads GTSNPN; CDR2 reads SVGIG (reference sequence).

This clonotype showed up just a few times. V usage is TRBV4-1 and J usage is TRBJ2-1; weak D call: TRBD2 (7 bases). Trimming took 3 bases from V and 0 from J, leaving 12 bases between them. In germline, CDR1 is MGHRA, CDR2 YSYEKL. The CDR3 has 16 amino acids. The CDR3 DNA reads as TGCGCCAGCAGCCAGGTGGGGGGGGCCTCCTACAATGAGCAGTTCTTC. This sequence encodes CASSQVGGASYNEQFF.

The chain couples TRBV29-1 to TRBJ2-1; 9 bases map to TRBD1. CDR3 length: 13 residues. The V and J ends lost 3 bases and 5 bases, in that order; junction bases with no gene match: 2. Germline V gives CDR1 SQVTM, CDR2 ANQGSEA. CDR3 sequence (DNA): TGCAGCGTTGAGGGACAGGGAAACAATGAGCAGTTCTTC. Amino acids: CSVEGQGNNEQFF.

In its sample, this clonotype was seen a few times. This chain uses TRBV4-3 with TRBJ2-7; no clear D gene. V was cut by 0 bases and J by 2 bases, with 5 bases left in between. Looked up from germline, CDR1 is LGHNA and CDR2 is YSLEER. The CDR3 spans 13 residues. CDR3 nucleotide sequence: TGCGCCAGCAGCCAAGACGGACCCTACGAGCAGTACTTC. Translated: CASSQDGPYEQYF.

The chain combines TRBV4-1 with TRBJ2-7, with no clear D. This CDR3 is 14 amino acids long. Germline CDR1 is MGHRA and CDR2 is YSYEKL. The germline V and J ends were trimmed by 3 bases and 0 bases, with 9 bases remaining between them. CDR3 sequence (DNA): TGCGCCAGCAGCCAGTACGGGTCCTCCTACGAGCAGTACTTC. This encodes CASSQYGSSYEQYF.

The chain is built from TRBV4-1 and TRBJ2-3; 9 nucleotides line up with TRBD2. V lost 2 bases and J lost 5; bases outside the gene matches: 11. There are 17 residues in the CDR3. The germline gives CDR1 MGHRA, CDR2 YSYEKL. CDR3 DNA sequence: TGCGCCAGCAGCCAACTGATAGCGGGGGAGAAAGGAGATACGCAGTATTTT. Its protein is CASSQLIAGEKGDTQYF.

This clonotype was counted between two and nine times. The genes are TRBV6-5 and TRBJ2-7; 9 bases map to TRBD2. V lost 0 bases, J lost 7 bases, and 13 bases stayed unmatched. Germline V lookup: CDR1 MNHEY, CDR2 SVGAGI. This CDR3 comprises 17 residues. CDR3 coding DNA: TGTGCCAGCAGTTACTCGAACGCGGGAGGGCCAGGGGGGGAGCAGTACTTC. Its translation: CASSYSNAGGPGGEQYF.

The gene calls are TRBV7-9 and TRBJ1-1, with unresolved D. V was shortened by 5 bases and J by 3 bases, with 22 bases between the two germline ends. This CDR3 is built from 17 residues. Germline CDR1 reads SEHNR; CDR2 reads FQNEAQ (reference sequence). DNA for the CDR3: TGTGCCAGCAGCCCCGTCACGGGAGGGCAGGCGGACACTGAAGCTTTCTTT. Protein sequence: CASSPVTGGQADTEAFF.

V is TRBV7-6 and J is TRBJ2-3; TRBD2 is a possible D gene (6 bases). The CDR3 length is 15 residues. V was trimmed by 3 bases and J by 2 bases, leaving 12 bases between them. The germline gives CDR1 SGHVS, CDR2 FNYEAQ. In nucleotides, the CDR3 is TGTGCCAGCAGCTTCCAAGGCGGGGCCACAGATACGCAGTATTTT. This encodes CASSFQGGATDTQYF. The full variable domain, its missing parts supplied by reference TRBV7-6 and TRBJ2-3, is GAGVSQSPRYKVTKRGQDVALRCDPISGHVSLYWYRQALGQGPEFLTYFNYEAQQDKSGLPNDRFSAERPEGSISTLTIQRTEQRDSAMYRCASSFQGGATDTQYFGPGTRLTVL.

This clonotype has a handful of counts. This chain links TRBV24-1 with TRBJ2-2, with a possible D match to TRBD2 (5 bases). CDR1 is KGHDR and CDR2 is SFDVKD in the germline V gene. V was pared by 4 bases and J by 3 bases, with 5 bases between. The CDR3 has 13 amino acids. The CDR3 nucleotides are TGTGCCACCAGTGAGGGAGACACCGGGGAGCTGTTTTTT. Its translation is CATSEGDTGELFF.

This clonotype was seen at least ten times. The V and J genes are TRBV15 and TRBJ2-7; a weak D match, TRBD1 (5 bases). This CDR3 region has 16 residues. CDR1 is LNHNV, CDR2 YYDKDF, per germline (reference sequence). Trimming removed 1 base at V and 3 bases at J, with 16 bases between. The CDR3 protein is CATSRVHTLGVYEQYF. CDR3 in DNA: TGTGCCACCAGCAGAGTCCACACCCTAGGGGTCTACGAGCAGTACTTC.

This clonotype has just a few counts. The gene calls are TRBV20-1 and TRBJ2-1, with D tentatively TRBD1 (6 bases). Germline CDR1 DFQATT, CDR2 SNEGSKA (reference sequence). Trimming shortened V by 0 bases and J by 2 bases, and 11 bases separated the two germline ends. The CDR3 covers 15 residues. In DNA form, the CDR3 reads TGCAGTGCTAGAGAACCGGGACACACCTACAATGAGCAGTTCTTC. Its translation: CSAREPGHTYNEQFF.

The CDR3 loop reads CASTFDRGTEAFF. CDR3 in DNA: TGTGCCAGCACCTTCGACAGGGGCACTGAAGCTTTCTTT. The V and J genes are TRBV6-5 and TRBJ1-1, with TRBD1 matching 8 bases. Germline CDR1 and CDR2: MNHEY and SVGAGI. The junction had 5 bases not matched to a gene; V was cut back by 7 bases and J by 4 bases. The CDR3 totals 13 residues.